Shown below are 28 T cell receptor beta chains from a single sample sequenced in a study of cytotoxic CD8 clonotypes in ibrutinib-treated CLL. Data came from immunoSEQ multiplex PCR; TCRdb stores just in-frame clones and leaves some out. Of approximately 200,000 clones in the sample, over 60% were seen once. Sequenced material: PBMCs, taken after 24 months of ibrutinib treatment. The source of these receptors is a human donor with chronic lymphocytic leukemia.

This clone turned up a few times. This rearrangement joins TRBV29-1 to TRBJ2-5, with TRBD1 identical over 7 bases. J gave up 5 bases and V 4 bases, and 13 bases lay outside the gene matches. CDR3 length: 15 residues. Germline CDR1 is SQVTM and CDR2 is ANQGSEA. Here the CDR3 DNA reads TGCAGCGTTGCGTTCTCCTCAGGGGGACGGGAGACCCAGTACTTC. It encodes CSVAFSSGGRETQYF.

This clone has a handful of counts. The CDR3 is CATSTGQGNSYNEQFF. The DNA of the CDR3 is TGTGCCACCAGCACAGGACAGGGGAACTCCTACAATGAGCAGTTCTTC. The rearrangement uses TRBV15 and TRBJ2-1, with 9 bases aligning to TRBD1. The length of the CDR3 is 16 residues. CDR1 and CDR2 (germline): LNHNV, YYDKDF (reference sequence). Unmatched junction bases numbered 4, after V lost 4 bases and J lost 0 bases.

The chain carries TRBV4-3 and TRBJ2-1; 7 bases agree with TRBD1. V dropped 0 bases and J dropped 4; count of bases not matched to a gene: 9. The CDR3 is 17 amino acids. Germline CDR1 LGHNA, CDR2 YSLEER. The CDR3 is CASSQDRTGLFYNEQFF. The CDR3 region has the DNA TGCGCCAGCAGCCAAGATAGGACAGGTTTATTTTACAATGAGCAGTTCTTC.

The genes are TRBV7-2 and TRBJ2-1, with D possibly being TRBD1 (5 bases). The CDR3 has 15 residues. The germline gives CDR1 SGHTA, CDR2 FQGNSA. V was cut by 5 bases and J by 7 bases, with 18 bases left in between. CDR3 nucleotide sequence: TGTGCCAGCAGCCCTAGTATCACAGGCGTTAATGAGCAGTTCTTC. Translated, it gives CASSPSITGVNEQFF.

This chain joins TRBV7-3 and TRBJ2-1, with D hard to call. Germline V gene lookup returns CDR1 SGHTA and CDR2 FQGTGA. V shed 5 bases and J shed 7 bases, with 12 bases lying between them. The CDR3 is made up of 13 amino acids. Written as DNA, the CDR3 is TGTGCCAGCAGCCGAGGCCCGAGGAATGAGCAGTTCTTC. Translating it yields CASSRGPRNEQFF.

This rearrangement joins TRBV4-3 to TRBJ2-7; 8 bases align to TRBD2. With 1 base clipped from V and 7 bases from J, the junction kept 9 bases outside the gene matches. The germline V gene has CDR1 LGHNA and CDR2 YSLEER. The CDR3 spans 15 residues. CDR3 residues: CASSQVSAGVREQYF. The CDR3 DNA reads TGCGCCAGCAGCCAAGTATCAGCGGGAGTCCGGGAGCAGTACTTC.

CDR3 region: CATSRDLAMNYGYTF. The CDR3 coding sequence is TGTGCCACCAGCAGAGATCTTGCGATGAACTATGGCTACACCTTC. The chain employs TRBV15 and TRBJ1-2, with unresolved D. The CDR3 has 15 residues. The V gene lost 0 bases and the J gene lost 2 bases, with 10 bases spanning the gap. Germline V gene lookup returns CDR1 LNHNV and CDR2 YYDKDF (reference sequence).

This chain connects TRBV25-1 to TRBJ2-7; D might be TRBD1 or TRBD2, each matching 5 bases. Germline loops: CDR1 MGHDK, CDR2 SYGVNS. CDR3 length: 14 residues. V was shortened by 1 base and J by 4 bases, with 11 bases between the two germline ends. CDR3: CASSEWGTVYEQYF. For the CDR3, the DNA is TGTGCCAGCAGTGAATGGGGGACGGTATACGAGCAGTACTTC.

Comment on this clone: Other DNA sequences in the same sample also yield this CDR3. This chain uses TRBV6-1 with TRBJ1-1; no clear D gene. CDR1 MNHNS and CDR2 SASEGT come from the germline V gene. Trimming took off 6 bases at V and 0 bases at J, with 8 bases between the two ends. The CDR3 runs to 13 residues. The DNA for the CDR3 is TGTGCCAGCAGGAGGGAAATGAACACTGAAGCTTTCTTT. Residues: CASRREMNTEAFF.

Remarks on this clone: Other DNA sequences in this sample translate to the same CDR3. This sequence joins TRBV10-3 and TRBJ2-1; D not resolved. The V gene lost 4 bases and the J gene lost 6 bases, with 4 bases spanning the gap. Germline V gene lookup returns CDR1 ENHRY and CDR2 SYGVKD. The CDR3 length is 11 residues. The CDR3 nucleotides are TGTGCCATCAGTGCTGGCAATGAGCAGTTCTTC. Protein: CAISAGNEQFF.

This clone was counted only a few times. J is TRBJ1-2 and V is TRBV4-1, with D uncertain. The CDR3 is 16 amino acids. Between the trimmed V and J ends, which lost 0 bases and 4 bases, there was a span of 15 bases. Germline values: CDR1 MGHRA, CDR2 YSYEKL. CDR3 nucleotide sequence: TGCGCCAGCAGCCAAGATAGGATGGGCAGCAGCTATGGCTACACCTTC. Translated, it gives CASSQDRMGSSYGYTF.

There are a few counts of this clone. The gene calls are TRBV7-2 and TRBJ2-1; TRBD1 aligns across 12 bases. CDR1 SGHTA and CDR2 FQGNSA come from the germline V gene. J gave up 0 bases and V 5 bases, and 11 bases lay outside the gene matches. The CDR3 covers 19 residues. CDR3 sequence: CASSLGQGARPGSYNEQFF. For the CDR3, the DNA is TGTGCCAGCAGCCTGGGACAGGGGGCCCGACCCGGCTCCTACAATGAGCAGTTCTTC.

The chain couples TRBV2 to TRBJ2-3; TRBD2 aligns across 8 bases. The CDR3 spans 14 residues. V lost 6 bases and J lost 6; bases outside the gene matches: 8. Per germline, CDR1 SNHLY and CDR2 FYNNEI. The CDR3: CASSDRTSQDTQYF. CDR3 DNA: TGTGCCAGCAGCGATCGGACTAGCCAGGATACGCAGTATTTT.

CDR3 protein: CASSYGTGLYEQYF. As DNA, the CDR3 is TGTGCCAGCAGTTACGGGACAGGGCTCTACGAGCAGTACTTC. The rearrangement joins TRBV6-5 to TRBJ2-7; 9 bases are a match to TRBD1. This CDR3 contains 14 residues. V shed 2 bases and J 3 bases; nucleotides not matched to a gene: 2. Germline values: CDR1 MNHEY, CDR2 SVGAGI.

J is TRBJ2-1 and V is TRBV25-1; 7 bases fit TRBD2. The length of the CDR3 is 13 residues. J lost 11 bases, V lost 8 bases, and 12 bases had no gene match. Germline loops: CDR1 MGHDK, CDR2 SYGVNS. The DNA of the CDR3 is TGTGCCAGCCGCACGGATATCGGGACTAAGCAGTTCTTC. Its translation: CASRTDIGTKQFF. Together with reference TRBV25-1 and TRBJ2-1, the CDR3 gives the full variable domain: EADIYQTPRYLVIGTGKKITLECSQTMGHDKMYWYQQDPGMELHLIHYSYGVNSTEKGDLSSESTVSRIRTEHFPLTLESARPSHTSQYLCASRTDIGTKQFFGPGTRLTVL.

This clone was observed a few times. The V gene is TRBV6-6, the J gene TRBJ2-2; TRBD2 matches 7 bases. This CDR3 has 16 residues. J gave up 4 bases and V 2 bases, and 7 bases lay outside the gene matches. Germline values: CDR1 MNHNY, CDR2 SVGAGI (reference sequence). The DNA of the CDR3 is TGTGCCAGCAGTTACCTTGCGGGAGTTCCCACCGGGGAGCTGTTTTTT. This codes for CASSYLAGVPTGELFF.

The chain is built from TRBV28 and TRBJ2-6, with D maybe TRBD2 (6 bases). Germline CDR1 reads MDHEN; CDR2 reads SYDVKM. Trimming took 7 bases from V and 1 from J, leaving 11 bases between them. The CDR3 is made up of 15 amino acids. CDR3 coding DNA: TGTGCCAGCAACCGGGGGAGTTCTGGGGCCAACGTCCTGACTTTC. It yields the protein CASNRGSSGANVLTF. Looking up the rest from reference TRBV28 and TRBJ2-6 gives the full variable domain: DVKVTQSSRYLVKRTGEKVFLECVQDMDHENMFWYRQDPGLGLRLIYFSYDVKMKEKGDIPEGYSVSREKKERFSLILESASTNQTSMYLCASNRGSSGANVLTFGAGSRLTVL.

CDR3 residues: CASSLSVVETQYF. DNA for the CDR3: TGTGCCAGCAGCTTATCAGTTGTGGAGACCCAGTACTTC. The J gene is TRBJ2-5, the V gene TRBV7-3; D is undetermined. Trimming cost V 2 bases and J 5 bases, with 9 bases left between them. Germline lookup yields CDR1 SGHTA and CDR2 FQGTGA. The CDR3 has 13 amino acids.

V gene TRBV7-9 combines with J gene TRBJ2-7, with D unresolved. The CDR3 consists of 13 residues. V was shortened by 5 bases and J by 0 bases, with 8 bases between the two germline ends. Per the germline V gene, CDR1 is SEHNR and CDR2 is FQNEAQ (reference sequence). The CDR3 region is CASSTARSYEQYF. As DNA, the CDR3 is TGTGCCAGCAGCACAGCGCGCTCCTACGAGCAGTACTTC.

This clone was recorded a few times. The V call is TRBV7-8, the J call TRBJ2-2; tentative D call: TRBD2 (6 bases). V was trimmed by 5 bases and J by 0 bases, leaving 13 bases between them. Per the germline V gene, CDR1 is SGHVS and CDR2 is FQNEAQ. CDR3 length: 16 residues. The chain's CDR3 is CASSLGPGANTGELFF. CDR3 coding DNA: TGTGCCAGCAGCCTAGGGCCGGGAGCGAACACCGGGGAGCTGTTTTTT.

This clone was detected a few times. DNA of the CDR3: TGCGCCAGCAGAATTGGGGGAGATACGCAGTATTTT. This codes for CASRIGGDTQYF. V gene TRBV5-1 combines with J gene TRBJ2-3; either TRBD1 or TRBD2 may fit D (5 bases each). Germline assignment: CDR1 SGHRS and CDR2 YFSETQ. Trimming stripped 5 bases from V and 5 bases from J, with 9 bases between. CDR3 length: 12 residues.

The chain combines TRBV27 with TRBJ1-5; D is undetermined. The CDR3 totals 16 residues. CDR1 and CDR2 from the germline V gene are MNHEY and SMNVEV (reference sequence). V lost 5 bases and J lost 5, with 19 bases in between. The CDR3 region has the DNA TGTGCCAGCAGTCCCTCGACTGGTGAGGTTCATCAGCCCCAGCATTTT. Its translation is CASSPSTGEVHQPQHF.

The rearrangement links TRBV19 to TRBJ2-3; 10 nucleotides agree with TRBD2. The V gene end was trimmed by 6 bases and the J gene end by 4 bases; junction bases not matched to a gene: 7. CDR3 length: 15 residues. CDR1 is LNHDA, CDR2 SQIVND, per germline (reference sequence). CDR3 nucleotide sequence: TGTGCCAGTAGCCCGCTAGCGGGAGAGTCAGATACGCAGTATTTT. Residues: CASSPLAGESDTQYF.

The V and J genes are TRBV28 and TRBJ2-7; 8 nucleotides agree with TRBD2. CDR1 and CDR2 (germline): MDHEN, SYDVKM. V lost 6 bases to trimming and J lost 6 bases; unmatched junction nucleotides: 13. This CDR3 has 15 residues. CDR3 DNA: TGTGCCAGCAGCCCCTTTAGCGGGATCTCACGCGAGCAGTACTTC. Protein: CASSPFSGISREQYF.

This chain connects TRBV6-5 to TRBJ2-1; D not resolved. Germline V gene lookup returns CDR1 MNHEY and CDR2 SVGAGI. The CDR3 sequence is 15 residues long. The ends were cut back, 0 bases at V and 8 bases at J, with 14 bases in the middle. This chain's CDR3 is CASSYSLRIWDEQFF. CDR3 nucleotide sequence: TGTGCCAGCAGTTACTCCTTAAGAATCTGGGATGAGCAGTTCTTC.

This clone was seen more than once but under ten times. The J gene is TRBJ2-7, the V gene TRBV7-9; 8 bases are a match to TRBD1. Germline assignment: CDR1 SEHNR and CDR2 FQNEAQ (reference sequence). The CDR3 runs to 14 residues. The ends lost 6 bases at V and 7 bases at J; junction bases unmatched: 11. CDR3 in amino acids: CASRPDRVVSEQYF. The CDR3 DNA follows: TGTGCCAGCAGACCGGACAGGGTGGTGAGTGAGCAGTACTTC.

This clone was seen more than once but under ten times. The J gene is TRBJ1-1, the V gene TRBV6-1; unclear D gene. The CDR3 is 9 residues long. CDR1 and CDR2 (germline): MNHNS, SASEGT. V was clipped by 6 bases and J by 12 bases, with 8 bases between them. CDR3 sequence reads: CASSPHSFF. The DNA of the CDR3 is TGTGCCAGCAGCCCCCATTCTTTCTTT.

There are a few counts of this clone. The chain has TRBV5-4 and TRBJ2-3, with TRBD2 identical over 7 bases. V dropped 1 base and J dropped 4; count of bases not matched to a gene: 6. The CDR3 covers 15 residues. Germline V gene sequence: CDR1 SGHNT, CDR2 YYREEE (reference sequence). The CDR3 region has the DNA TGTGCCAGCAGCTTGTTTGCGGGAGAATCAGATACGCAGTATTTT. It yields the protein CASSLFAGESDTQYF.